This TCR beta chain was recovered during a study of T-cell memory formation after mild COVID-19. Overall study context: Clusters of TCRs were largely donor specific.

Using its own MiXCR run on the 5' RACE reads, TCRdb lists one record per CDR3 protein. The repertoire consists of under 300,000 distinct CDR3 sequences, with 8.2% occurring once and the leading ten covering around a fifth. The study's findings and limits: Pre-infection memory held some responding clones, suggesting pre-existing cross-reactive T cells responded. Contracting clones localized mainly to CM and EM when CD4+ and mainly to EMRA when CD8+. Later expanders leaned CD4+, whereas clones that contracted between day 15 and 85 were balanced CD4/CD8.

This CDR3 has 12 amino acids. V lost 6 bases and J 6 bases, leaving 12 bases between the germline ends. In its sample, this clonotype was seen many times. Its antigen is unknown. The V call is TRBV12-3 or TRBV12-4, the J call TRBJ2-7; the D gene could be TRBD1 or TRBD2 (5 bases each). The sequenced sample consisted of PBMCs or a T cell subset sorted from them (not recorded which). The receptor was derived from a man younger than 35 who had mild COVID-19 (a few samples of this study predate the infection). Cell type and time point are not known. CDR3 coding DNA: TGTGCCAGCAGCCGGGACCTAGGCGAGCAGTACGTC. Translating it yields CASSRDLGEQYV.